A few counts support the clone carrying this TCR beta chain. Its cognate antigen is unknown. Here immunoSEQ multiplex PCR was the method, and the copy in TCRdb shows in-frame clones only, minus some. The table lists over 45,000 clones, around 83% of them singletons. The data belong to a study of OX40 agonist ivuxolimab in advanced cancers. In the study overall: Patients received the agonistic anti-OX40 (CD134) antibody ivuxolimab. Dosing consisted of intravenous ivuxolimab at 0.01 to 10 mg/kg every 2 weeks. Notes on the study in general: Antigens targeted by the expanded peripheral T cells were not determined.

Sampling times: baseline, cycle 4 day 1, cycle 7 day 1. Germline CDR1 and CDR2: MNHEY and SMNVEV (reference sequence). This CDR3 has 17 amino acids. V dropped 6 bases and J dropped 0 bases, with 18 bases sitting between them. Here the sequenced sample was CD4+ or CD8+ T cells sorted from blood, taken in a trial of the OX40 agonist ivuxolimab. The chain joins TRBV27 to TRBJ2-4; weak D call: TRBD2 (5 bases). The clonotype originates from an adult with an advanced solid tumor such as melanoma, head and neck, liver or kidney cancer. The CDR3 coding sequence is TGTGCCAGCAGCGGCGCAGGTCGGGGTCTAGCCAAAAACATTCAGTACTTC. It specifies CASSGAGRGLAKNIQYF.